These 26 T cell receptor beta chains were sequenced from one sample in a study of T cells in Graves' hyperthyroidism and ophthalmopathy. What was amplified from RNA transcripts were TCR beta CDR3 regions. A first-round RT-PCR of the TCR CDR3 used the HTBI primer set. TCRdb itself ran the multiplex PCR reads through MiXCR, one entry per CDR3 protein. The repertoire holds more than 500,000 distinct CDR3 sequences, with under 15% as singletons. The sequenced material came from blood. Every receptor here comes from a woman between 40 and 55 years old with Graves' ophthalmopathy.

This clonotype has at least ten counts. This chain links TRBV6-1 with TRBJ2-7; no reliable D call. Germline lookup yields CDR1 MNHNS and CDR2 SASEGT. The CDR3 covers 13 residues. The germline V and J ends were trimmed by 4 bases and 0 bases, with 7 bases remaining between them. As DNA, the CDR3 is TGTGCCAGCAGTGGACGATACTCCTACGAGCAGTACTTC. As protein: CASSGRYSYEQYF.

This clonotype was seen repeatedly, ten times or more. This chain joins TRBV12-5 and TRBJ1-1; 9 positions agree with TRBD1. V lost 5 bases to trimming and J lost 3 bases; unmatched junction nucleotides: 10. CDR3 length: 16 residues. The germline V gene has CDR1 LGHNT and CDR2 FRNRAP. This CDR3 is CASGNRGRGGDTEAFF. The CDR3 region has the DNA TGTGCTAGTGGTAACAGGGGGCGCGGGGGGGACACTGAAGCTTTCTTT.

The V and J genes are TRBV19 and TRBJ2-2; D not certain. The CDR3 spans 14 residues. Germline V lookup: CDR1 LNHDA, CDR2 SQIVND (reference sequence). Trimming shortened V by 3 bases and J by 6 bases, and 11 bases separated the two germline ends. CDR3 amino acids: CASSMLVSSGELFF. The CDR3 coding sequence is TGTGCCAGTAGTATGTTGGTCTCCTCCGGGGAGCTGTTTTTT.

In the case of this clonotype: Given a much more abundant clone one base away, this may be a read error. V gene TRBV20-1 combines with J gene TRBJ2-7; no clear D gene. CDR3 length equals 12 residues. V lost 1 base and J lost 2, with 6 bases in between. The V gene's germline CDR1 is DFQATT and CDR2 SNEGSKA (reference sequence). The CDR3, as DNA: TGCAGTGCTAGAGGGGTAGCCTACGAGCAGTACTTC. Protein sequence: CSARGVAYEQYF.

The DNA for the CDR3 is TGTGCCAGCTATTCGGCATTCTCAAGGACCCAGTACTTC. Protein: CASYSAFSRTQYF. The chain uses TRBV12-3 or TRBV12-4 and TRBJ2-5, with D hard to call. This CDR3 comprises 13 residues. Trimming left V 8 bases short and J 7 bases short, with 17 bases between.

This clonotype was observed at least ten times. The rearrangement joins TRBV6-2 or TRBV6-3 to TRBJ1-2; a weak D match, TRBD1 (6 bases). The CDR3 loop spans 20 amino acids. Germline CDR1 reads MNHEY; CDR2 reads SVGEGT. The germline V and J ends were trimmed by 0 bases and 4 bases, with 27 bases remaining between them. The CDR3 loop is CASSYSLLIGQPLPRYGYTF. The CDR3 DNA is TGTGCCAGCAGTTACTCTCTCCTCATCGGACAGCCTCTTCCTCGCTATGGCTACACCTTC.

In nucleotides, the CDR3 is TGTGCCAGCAGTTTGCGCGGGGCTCGAGACTATGGCTACACCTTC. Amino acid sequence: CASSLRGARDYGYTF. V and J are TRBV12-3 or TRBV12-4 and TRBJ1-2; a possible D gene is TRBD1 (5 bases). The CDR3 consists of 15 residues. V lost 3 bases and J lost 3, with 14 bases in between.

This clonotype appeared many times. The chain couples TRBV28 to TRBJ1-5; no reliable D call. Trimming stripped 6 bases from V and 3 bases from J, with 15 bases between. Germline lookup yields CDR1 MDHEN and CDR2 SYDVKM. The CDR3 is 15 amino acids. The CDR3 DNA reads as TGTGCCAGCAGCCCCCGCCTTGAGAACAATCAGCCCCAGCATTTT. As protein: CASSPRLENNQPQHF.

Many counts were recorded for this clonotype. V gene TRBV10-3 combines with J gene TRBJ1-2; D gene unclear. Trimming shortened V by 0 bases and J by 5 bases, and 7 bases separated the two germline ends. The CDR3 is made up of 13 amino acids. Looked up from germline, CDR1 is ENHRY and CDR2 is SYGVKD. The CDR3, as DNA: TGTGCCATCAGTGAGTCGTTCCCATATGGCTACACCTTC. Protein: CAISESFPYGYTF.

The chain has TRBV7-9 and TRBJ2-2; D gene unclear. CDR1 and CDR2 (germline): SEHNR, FQNEAQ (reference sequence). V was pared by 7 bases and J by 4 bases, with 10 bases between. This CDR3 comprises 13 residues. The CDR3 loop is CASKGLSTGELFF. The CDR3 bases are TGTGCCAGCAAAGGGCTAAGCACCGGGGAGCTGTTTTTT.

The J gene is TRBJ1-3, the V gene TRBV30; 7 bases line up with TRBD1. J lost 0 bases, V lost 2 bases, and 4 bases had no gene match. CDR1 is GTSNPN, CDR2 SVGIG, per germline (reference sequence). CDR3 length: 15 amino acids. The CDR3 reads CAWSLQGLSGNTIYF. The CDR3 DNA follows: TGTGCCTGGAGTCTACAGGGGCTCTCTGGAAACACCATATATTTT.

This clonotype showed up just once. This chain joins TRBV12-3 or TRBV12-4 and TRBJ1-1, with D perhaps TRBD1 (6 bases). V was trimmed by 0 bases and J by 4 bases, leaving 9 bases between them. This CDR3 contains 14 residues. The CDR3 nucleotides read TGTGCCAGCAGTTTAGCGCAGGGGCTCACTGAAGCTTTCTTT. Its translation is CASSLAQGLTEAFF.

The sample holds a few counts of this clonotype. The chain is built from TRBV6-2 or TRBV6-3 and TRBJ2-5; D unclear. The CDR3 runs 11 residues. In germline, CDR1 is MNHEY, CDR2 SVGEGT. Trimming left V 8 bases short and J 7 bases short, with 11 bases between. The CDR3 loop reads CASLERGTQYF. Written as DNA, the CDR3 is TGTGCCAGCCTGGAACGTGGGACCCAGTACTTC.

This clonotype was seen a handful of times. The V gene is TRBV6-1, the J gene TRBJ1-4; tentative D call: TRBD1 (6 bases). Trimming left V 6 bases short and J 7 bases short, with 15 bases between. The CDR3 length is 14 residues. Per germline, CDR1 MNHNS and CDR2 SASEGT. The CDR3 is CASRDLGATEKLFF. The CDR3 DNA sequence: TGTGCCAGCAGGGATCTGGGGGCGACTGAAAAACTGTTTTTT.

This clonotype was found many times. The chain has TRBV2 and TRBJ1-5; D is ambiguous. This CDR3 spans 14 amino acids. Deletions cut 7 bases from V and 2 bases from J, with 12 bases between. Germline V lookup: CDR1 SNHLY, CDR2 FYNNEI. Here the CDR3 reads CASTQVGGNQPQHF. The CDR3 DNA reads TGTGCCAGCACGCAGGTTGGGGGCAATCAGCCCCAGCATTTT.

This clonotype occurred a few times. V usage is TRBV13 and J usage is TRBJ2-7, with D maybe TRBD1 (5 bases). The CDR3 length is 14 residues. CDR1 and CDR2 (germline): PRHDT, FYEKMQ (reference sequence). Trimming took off 1 base at V and 3 bases at J, with 10 bases between the two ends. The CDR3 DNA sequence: TGTGCCAGCAGCTTAGCACAGGTTGGCTACGAGCAGTACTTC. It codes for CASSLAQVGYEQYF.

This clonotype showed up many times. V is TRBV11-3 and J is TRBJ2-2; D is tentatively TRBD1 or TRBD2 (5 bases each). V gave up 5 bases and J gave up 6 bases, with 16 bases separating them. Germline V gives CDR1 SGHNT, CDR2 YENEEA. CDR3 length equals 15 residues. CDR3 loop: CASSPKRGVSGELFF. As DNA, the CDR3 is TGTGCCAGCAGCCCCAAGAGAGGGGTATCCGGGGAGCTGTTTTTT.

This clonotype was recorded at least ten times. The chain is built from TRBV6-5 and TRBJ1-3; D is perhaps TRBD1 (6 bases). The V end lost 2 bases, the J end lost 4 bases, and 15 bases lay between the germline ends. Germline V gives CDR1 MNHEY, CDR2 SVGAGI. This CDR3 spans 16 amino acids. CDR3: CASSYPPGAKGNTIYF. The CDR3 DNA sequence: TGTGCCAGCAGTTACCCGCCGGGGGCAAAAGGAAACACCATATATTTT.

This clonotype has a handful of counts. The J gene is TRBJ1-5, the V gene TRBV2, with 8 positions matching TRBD1. Trimming took 7 bases from V and 3 from J; bases not matched to a gene: 11. The CDR3 spans 16 residues. CDR1 SNHLY and CDR2 FYNNEI come from the germline V gene. The CDR3: CASMGRGLQSNQPQHF. CDR3 DNA: TGTGCCAGCATGGGCAGGGGGCTCCAATCCAATCAGCCCCAGCATTTT.

The table lists this clonotype with a few counts. V gene TRBV5-1 combines with J gene TRBJ1-4; D not certain. Trimming stripped 0 bases from V and 8 bases from J, with 14 bases between. The CDR3 is 15 amino acids. Germline V gene sequence: CDR1 SGHRS, CDR2 YFSETQ. This CDR3 is CASSLALAANEKLFF. The CDR3 DNA reads as TGCGCCAGCAGCTTGGCCCTGGCAGCAAACGAAAAACTGTTTTTT.

This clonotype was observed a few times. The V call is TRBV5-6, the J call TRBJ1-5; D call uncertain. Germline assignment: CDR1 SGHDT and CDR2 YYEEEE. V was shortened by 2 bases and J by 2 bases, with 14 bases between the two germline ends. The CDR3 consists of 16 residues. The CDR3 loop reads CASSLAGAAGNQPQHF. DNA for the CDR3: TGTGCCAGCAGCTTAGCAGGCGCAGCGGGCAATCAGCCCCAGCATTTT.

This clonotype has at least ten counts. The chain employs TRBV6-2 or TRBV6-3 and TRBJ1-2; D not certain. This CDR3 is built from 12 residues. In germline, CDR1 is MNHEY, CDR2 SVGEGT. The V gene lost 8 bases and the J gene lost 4 bases, with 11 bases spanning the gap. The CDR3, as DNA: TGTGCCAGCGCAGAGTTTGCCTATGGCTACACCTTC. Amino acid sequence: CASAEFAYGYTF.

The chain links TRBV20-1 to TRBJ2-7; no clear D. Trimming stripped 5 bases from V and 0 bases from J, with 11 bases between. The CDR3 runs to 13 residues. CDR1 is DFQATT, CDR2 SNEGSKA, per germline (reference sequence). The CDR3 here is CSAGPVGSYEQYF. CDR3 bases: TGCAGTGCTGGCCCGGTGGGCTCCTACGAGCAGTACTTC.

There are many counts of this clonotype. This rearrangement joins TRBV18 to TRBJ1-2; no firm D call. In germline, CDR1 is KGHSH, CDR2 LQKENI. There are 15 residues in the CDR3. V was cut by 3 bases and J by 2 bases, with 13 bases left in between. The CDR3 bases are TGTGCCAGCTCACCGGAACACACCCCAAACTATGGCTACACCTTC. It specifies CASSPEHTPNYGYTF. The full variable domain, its missing parts supplied by reference TRBV18 and TRBJ1-2, is NAGVMQNPRHLVRRRGQEARLRCSPMKGHSHVYWYRQLPEEGLKFMVYLQKENIIDESGMPKERFSAEFPKEGPSILRIQQVVRGDSAAYFCASSPEHTPNYGYTFGSGTRLTVV.

This clonotype was seen repeatedly, ten times or more. This chain connects TRBV29-1 to TRBJ2-4; maybe TRBD2 (6 bases). The CDR3 runs 13 residues. Between the trimmed V and J ends, which lost 4 bases and 5 bases, there was a span of 12 bases. Germline V gene lookup returns CDR1 SQVTM and CDR2 ANQGSEA. CDR3 DNA: TGCAGCGTTGTAGGAGGGGTGCAAAACATTCAGTACTTC. This gives the protein CSVVGGVQNIQYF.

There are many counts of this clonotype. The chain couples TRBV6-5 to TRBJ2-7; either TRBD1 or TRBD2 may supply D (6 bases each). The germline CDR1 and CDR2 sequences are MNHEY and SVGAGI. Trimming removed 0 bases from V and 5 bases from J, with 11 bases in between. This CDR3 comprises 14 residues. This chain's CDR3 is CASSYSVGGDEQYF. The CDR3 region has the DNA TGTGCCAGCAGTTACTCCGTCGGGGGCGACGAGCAGTACTTC.